This is a list of T cell receptor beta chains from one sample in a study of PD-1 blockade in classical Hodgkin lymphoma. Some clones are missing from TCRdb's copy, which holds only in-frame ones; the method was immunoSEQ multiplex PCR. In the table there are about 14,000 clones, 91% of which are singletons. The sequenced sample was CD8+ T cells from blood. The receptors here all came from a human donor with classical Hodgkin lymphoma. The conserved cysteine and the conserved F or W are not part of the CDR3 here. The order of the fields is V gene, D gene, CDR3 length, CDR3 protein. The D gene is left open where the match is weak.

TRBV4-1,-,14,ASSPGPLSSYNEQF
TRBV7-3,-,12,ASSLLPNTGELF
TRBV4-1,TRBD2,13,ASSPLAGGSYEQY
TRBV6-1,TRBD2,13,ASSELAGSYNEQF
TRBV4-1,-,18,ASSHWTGLTKSPGVYEQY
TRBV6-4,-,13,ASSDSTSGANVLT
TRBV6-6,-,9,ASRGRWEQF
TRBV7-8,-,13,ASNLGRGLNTEAF
TRBV7-2,-,12,ASSLGAGRGEQY
TRBV11-1,-,14,ASGRGDEAGNTEAF
TRBV11-3,-,13,ASSLSMTRQNIQY
TRBV10-3,-,12,ATTSEQGIYGYT
TRBV4-1,-,13,ASSRRAGREETQY
TRBV28,-,11,ASSKTAFYGYT
TRBV6-7,-,12,ASSYPPGSHEQY
TRBV6-5,-,10,ATHIAGSEAF
TRBV25-1,-,12,ASSESVGYNEQF
TRBV5-1,TRBD2,17,ASSGTLAGGPNLLYEQY
TRBV14,TRBD1,14,ASSPSPGQGGEKLF
TRBV28,TRBD1,15,ASSFFTGGEDTDTQY
TRBV29-1,-,12,SVDSLGPSAEAF
TRBV4-1,TRBD2,14,ASSQERGTSVETQY
TRBV27,-,14,ASRPTSWGLQEKLF
TRBV27,-,12,ASSFNPDVYEQY
TRBV4-1,TRBD2,15,ASSQGSSGRAADTQY